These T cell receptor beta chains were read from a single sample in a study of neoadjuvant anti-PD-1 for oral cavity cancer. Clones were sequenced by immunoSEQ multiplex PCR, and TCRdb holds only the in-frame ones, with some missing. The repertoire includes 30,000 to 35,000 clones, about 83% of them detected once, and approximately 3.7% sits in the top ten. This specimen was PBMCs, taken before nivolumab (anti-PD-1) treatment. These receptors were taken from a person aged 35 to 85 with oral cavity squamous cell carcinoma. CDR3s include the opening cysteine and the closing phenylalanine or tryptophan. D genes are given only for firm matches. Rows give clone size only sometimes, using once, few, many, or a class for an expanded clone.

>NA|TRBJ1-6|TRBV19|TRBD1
TGTGCCAGTGACCCCGGGGACAGGGCAACTTCACCCCTCCACTTT
CASDPGDRATSPLHF
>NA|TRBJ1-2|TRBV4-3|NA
TGCGCCAGCAGCCAAGACAGGGGAATTGGGGGCTACACCTTC
CASSQDRGIGGYTF
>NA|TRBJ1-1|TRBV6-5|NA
TGTGCCAGCAGTTACCTCTCAAAGTCTGAAGCTTTCTTT
CASSYLSKSEAFF
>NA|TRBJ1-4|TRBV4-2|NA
TGTGCCAGCAGCCAAGCTTTTGTCCACCGAGGACTGAGTAATGAAAAACTGTTTTTT
CASSQAFVHRGLSNEKLFF
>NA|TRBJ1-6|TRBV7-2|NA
TGTGCCAGCAGCTTAGATCGGAACTCCTATAATTCACCCCTCCACTTT
CASSLDRNSYNSPLHF
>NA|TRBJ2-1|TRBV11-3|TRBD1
TGTGCCAGCAGCTTGGGGGGACAGGGGATCTACAATGAGCAGTTCTTC
CASSLGGQGIYNEQFF
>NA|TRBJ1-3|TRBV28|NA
TGTGCCAGCAGTGGGCGCGTCCAAATCACTGGAAACACCATATATTTT
CASSGRVQITGNTIYF
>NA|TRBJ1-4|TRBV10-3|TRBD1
TGTGCCATCAGTCCCGGGACAGGGGGCTTGTGGGGTGAAAAACTGTTTTTT
CAISPGTGGLWGEKLFF
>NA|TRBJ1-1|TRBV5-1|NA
TGCGCCAGCAGCTTGTTGGGCAGGGAAACTGAAGCTTTCTTT
CASSLLGRETEAFF
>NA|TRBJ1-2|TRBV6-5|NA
TGTGCCAGCAGTTACGAGGCACAGGGTGGCTATGGCTACACCTTC
CASSYEAQGGYGYTF
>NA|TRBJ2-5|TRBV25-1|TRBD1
TGTGCCAGCAGTGCCCGGACAGGGGGCCAAGAGACCCAGTACTTC
CASSARTGGQETQYF
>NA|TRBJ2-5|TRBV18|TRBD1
TGTGCCAGCTCACCCGACTTCTCCCGGACAGGGGAGGCGGTAGAGACCCAGTACTTC
CASSPDFSRTGEAVETQYF
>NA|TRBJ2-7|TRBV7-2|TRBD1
TGTGCCAGCAGCCACCGGGACAGGGACTACGAGCAGTACTTC
CASSHRDRDYEQYF
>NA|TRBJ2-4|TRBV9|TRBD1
TGTGCCAGCAGCCCCGAACAGGGGGCTAACATTCAGTACTTC
CASSPEQGANIQYF
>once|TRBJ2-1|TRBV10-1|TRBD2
TGCGCCAGCAGCCCAAAAGCGGGGGGAGGACACAATGAGCAGTTCTTC
CASSPKAGGGHNEQFF
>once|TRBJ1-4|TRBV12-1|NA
TGTGCCAGCAGCTTTGCCTTTTCTAGCGAGGGGGACGGGGTGACTAATGAAAAACTGTTTTTT
CASSFAFSSEGDGVTNEKLFF
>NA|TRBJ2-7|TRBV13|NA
TGTGCCAGCAGCTTGGGTAGCGGAAGGAGCTCCTACGAGCAGTACTTC
CASSLGSGRSSYEQYF
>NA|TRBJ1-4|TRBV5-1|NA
TGCGCCAGCAGCTTGGGACACACGGGGGGCGCGTATGAAAAACTGTTTTTT
CASSLGHTGGAYEKLFF
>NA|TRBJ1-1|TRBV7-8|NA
TGTGCCAGCAGCTTATTTACAGGCCTAACCACTGAAGCTTTCTTT
CASSLFTGLTTEAFF
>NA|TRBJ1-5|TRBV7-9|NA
TGTGCCAGCAGCTTACCGAATCAGCCCCAGCATTTT
CASSLPNQPQHF
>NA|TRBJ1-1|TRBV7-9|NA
TGTGCCAGCAGCCTAGGGGCGGGGAACACTGAAGCTTTCTTT
CASSLGAGNTEAFF
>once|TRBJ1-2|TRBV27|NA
TGTGCCAGCAGTTTATCGACGGCCACCTATGGCTACACCTTC
CASSLSTATYGYTF
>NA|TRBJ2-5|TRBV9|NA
TGTGCCAGCAGCGTATCCGGCGGACTGCAAGAGACCCAGTACTTC
CASSVSGGLQETQYF
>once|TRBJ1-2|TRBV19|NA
TGTGCCAGTAGTATGGGCAGGGGAAACTATGGCTACACCTTC
CASSMGRGNYGYTF
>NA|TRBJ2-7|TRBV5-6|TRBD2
TGTGCCAGCAGCTTTGGGACTAACTACGAGCAGTACTTC
CASSFGTNYEQYF
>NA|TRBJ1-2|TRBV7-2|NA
TGTGCCAGCAGCCAAACCCAGGGTCGGTTTGGCTACACCTTC
CASSQTQGRFGYTF
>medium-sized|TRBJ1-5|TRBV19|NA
TGTGCCAGTAGTTGGGCAGGCAATCAGCCCCAGCATTTT
CASSWAGNQPQHF
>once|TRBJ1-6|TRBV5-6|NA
TGTGCCACTGGCCGTAATAATTCACCCCTCCACTTT
CATGRNNSPLHF
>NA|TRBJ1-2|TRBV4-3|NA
TGCGCCAGCAGCCAAGTAGGGCCCAGCGAGGGGGTATACTATGGCTACACCTTC
CASSQVGPSEGVYYGYTF
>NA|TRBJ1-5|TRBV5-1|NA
TGCGCCAGCAGCTTGGCTGGTTCCAATCAGCCCCAGCATTTT
CASSLAGSNQPQHF
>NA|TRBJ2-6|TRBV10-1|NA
TGCGCCAGCCCTCCCTCTGGGGCCAACGTCCTGACTTTC
CASPPSGANVLTF
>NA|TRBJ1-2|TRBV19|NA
TGTGCCAGTAGTATTGACTCATACTATGGCTACACCTTC
CASSIDSYYGYTF
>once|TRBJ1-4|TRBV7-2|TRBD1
TGTGCCAGCAGCTCCGGACAGGGAGAGGAAAAACTGTTTTTT
CASSSGQGEEKLFF
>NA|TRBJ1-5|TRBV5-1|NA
TGCGCCAGCAGCTTGGAAGGGGGGCCCCAGCATTTT
CASSLEGGPQHF
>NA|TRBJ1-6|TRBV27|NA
TGTGCCAGCAGTCCCTGGAAGGGGAGCTCCTATAATTCACCCCTCCACTTT
CASSPWKGSSYNSPLHF
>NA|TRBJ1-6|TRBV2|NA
TGTGCCAGCACTTTCGGGGGTCCACCCCTCCACTTT
CASTFGGPPLHF
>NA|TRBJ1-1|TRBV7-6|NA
TGTGCCAGCAGCCCGACTCCCCAGCCGTTAGGAGCTTTCTTT
CASSPTPQPLGAFF
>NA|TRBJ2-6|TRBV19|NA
TGTGCCAGTAGTACAGGGGCTGGGGCCAACGTCCTGACTTTC
CASSTGAGANVLTF
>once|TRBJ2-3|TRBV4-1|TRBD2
TGCGCCAGCAGCCAAGGGGATAGCGGGGGGCCGTGGACAGATACGCAGTATTTT
CASSQGDSGGPWTDTQYF
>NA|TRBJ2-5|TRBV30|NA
TGTGCCTGGAGTTTGAGTGAGACCCAGTACTTC
CAWSLSETQYF